The 11 T cell receptor beta chains below were found in one sample sequenced in a study of T cell changes during pregnancy in multiple sclerosis. The method was immunoSEQ multiplex PCR; TCRdb's version includes in-frame clones alone and lacks a portion of them. The sample records about 68,000 clones, 91% being singletons. Sequenced here: peripheral blood, sampled in the second trimester of pregnancy. All receptors derive from a female donor with multiple sclerosis, enrolled in a pregnancy study.

This chain links TRBV18 with TRBJ1-4; possible D gene TRBD1, 5 bases. With 7 bases removed from V and 3 bases from J, the gap between germline ends came to 12 bases. Germline lookup yields CDR1 KGHSH and CDR2 LQKENI. This CDR3 region has 14 residues. The CDR3: CASLESRANEKLFF. The CDR3 coding sequence is TGTGCCAGCTTGGAGTCCAGGGCTAATGAAAAACTGTTTTTT.

J is TRBJ2-3 and V is TRBV6-5, with 11 bases matching TRBD2. This CDR3 region has 15 residues. The germline V gene has CDR1 MNHEY and CDR2 SVGAGI. With V trimmed by 6 bases and J by 4 bases, 6 bases remained unmatched. The CDR3 DNA follows: TGTGCCAGCAGCCGCGGACTAGCGGGCGCAGATACGCAGTATTTT. Translation gives CASSRGLAGADTQYF.

This chain uses TRBV9 with TRBJ2-5; D remains unclear. The V end lost 2 bases, the J end lost 0 bases, and 8 bases lay between the germline ends. Germline CDR1 SGDLS, CDR2 YYNGEE. CDR3 length equals 14 residues. The CDR3 spells CASSVRDYQETQYF. The DNA for the CDR3 is TGTGCCAGCAGCGTCAGAGACTACCAAGAGACCCAGTACTTC.

This chain joins TRBV7-2 and TRBJ1-3; TRBD1 might be the D (6 bases). Germline loops: CDR1 SGHTA, CDR2 FQGNSA. Deletions cut 5 bases from V and 1 base from J, with 15 bases between. The CDR3 covers 16 residues. CDR3 residues: CASSASGTLSGNTIYF. For the CDR3, the DNA is TGTGCCAGCAGCGCATCCGGGACATTATCTGGAAACACCATATATTTT. Looking up the rest from reference TRBV7-2 and TRBJ1-3 gives the full variable domain: GAGVSQSPSNKVTEKGKDVELRCDPISGHTALYWYRQSLGQGLEFLIYFQGNSAPDKSGLPSDRFSAERTGGSVSTLTIQRTQQEDSAVYLCASSASGTLSGNTIYFGEGSWLTVV.

The chain combines TRBV27 with TRBJ2-2; 8 nucleotides line up with TRBD1. From germline, CDR1 is MNHEY and CDR2 SMNVEV (reference sequence). The CDR3 has 14 amino acids. V shed 3 bases, J shed 4 bases, and the junction held 1 base outside the gene matches. This chain's CDR3 is CASSFQGATGELFF. The CDR3 DNA reads as TGTGCCAGCAGTTTCCAGGGGGCCACCGGGGAGCTGTTTTTT.

This chain uses TRBV25-1 with TRBJ2-7; D perhaps matches TRBD1 (6 bases). The CDR3 has 13 residues. CDR1 and CDR2 (germline): MGHDK, SYGVNS. V was clipped by 6 bases and J by 3 bases, with 12 bases between them. CDR3 loop: CASSETGLYEQYF. For the CDR3, the DNA is TGTGCCAGCAGCGAAACAGGGCTCTACGAGCAGTACTTC.

The chain recombines TRBV7-2 with TRBJ2-5, with 15 bases identical to TRBD2. CDR1 is SGHTA and CDR2 is FQGNSA in the germline V gene. This CDR3 region has 19 residues. V gave up 1 base and J gave up 1 base; unmatched junction bases: 7. CDR3 DNA: TGTGCCAGCAGCTTAGTCTGGGGGACTAGCGGGGGGACCCAAGAGACCCAGTACTTC. It specifies CASSLVWGTSGGTQETQYF. Full variable domain (missing parts from reference TRBV7-2 and TRBJ2-5): GAGVSQSPSNKVTEKGKDVELRCDPISGHTALYWYRQSLGQGLEFLIYFQGNSAPDKSGLPSDRFSAERTGGSVSTLTIQRTQQEDSAVYLCASSLVWGTSGGTQETQYFGPGTRLLVL.

The chain couples TRBV2 to TRBJ1-5; possible D gene TRBD1, 5 bases. Germline lookup yields CDR1 SNHLY and CDR2 FYNNEI. This CDR3 spans 16 amino acids. Trimming removed 6 bases from V and 0 bases from J, with 15 bases in between. CDR3 sequence reads: CASREPDTYSNQPQHF. CDR3 in DNA: TGTGCCAGCAGGGAACCGGACACGTATAGCAATCAGCCCCAGCATTTT.

The chain employs TRBV4-1 and TRBJ1-4, with TRBD1 matching 8 bases. The CDR3 contains 16 residues. Germline CDR1 MGHRA, CDR2 YSYEKL. V was pared by 1 base and J by 7 bases, with 8 bases of the junction left unmatched. The CDR3: CASSQGQGSMGEKLFF. The CDR3 coding sequence is TGCGCCAGCAGCCAAGGACAGGGGTCAATGGGTGAAAAACTGTTTTTT.

This clone has only a few counts. This chain links TRBV4-1 with TRBJ1-1, with D maybe TRBD1 (6 bases). The CDR3 loop spans 12 amino acids. Germline CDR1 reads MGHRA; CDR2 reads YSYEKL. Trimming took 1 base from V and 8 from J, leaving 8 bases between them. The CDR3 sequence: CASSQVTGEAFF. In DNA, the CDR3 is TGCGCCAGCAGCCAAGTCACAGGGGAAGCTTTCTTT.

The chain joins TRBV11-3 to TRBJ2-7, with D possibly matching TRBD2 (6 bases). The germline CDR1 and CDR2 sequences are SGHNT and YENEEA. Trimming took 8 bases from V and 0 from J, leaving 11 bases between them. The CDR3 sequence is 13 residues long. The CDR3, as DNA: TGTGCCAGCTCGGAGGGGAGCTCCTACGAGCAGTACTTC. It specifies CASSEGSSYEQYF.